The 5 T cell receptor beta chains listed next were all sequenced from one sample in a study of cytomegalovirus exposure and HLA in healthy donors. Primers for the PCR totalled 60 Vbeta and 13 Jbeta. Produced via immunoSEQ multiplex PCR; TCRdb's table is partial and in-frame only. Of some 180,000 clones listed, roughly two thirds were seen once; the top ten hold roughly 5.2%. The specimen was PBMCs. These receptors were taken from a woman younger than 30 in good health and CMV-seropositive.

The chain employs TRBV5-4 and TRBJ2-1, with 8 nucleotides matching TRBD1. CDR3 length equals 17 residues. V lost 1 base, J lost 3 bases, and 9 bases stayed unmatched. Germline V gene data show CDR1 as SGHNT and CDR2 as YYREEE (reference sequence). This CDR3 is CASSLKFQGAGYNEQFF. CDR3 nucleotide sequence: TGTGCCAGCAGCTTGAAGTTTCAGGGGGCGGGCTACAATGAGCAGTTCTTC. Full variable domain (rest looked up from reference TRBV5-4 and TRBJ2-1): ETGVTQSPTHLIKTRGQQVTLRCSSQSGHNTVSWYQQALGQGPQFIFQYYREEENGRGNFPPRFSGLQFPNYSSELNVNALELDDSALYLCASSLKFQGAGYNEQFFGPGTRLTVL.

The chain carries TRBV7-2 and TRBJ2-3; weak D call: TRBD2 (6 bases). Trimming left V 6 bases short and J 4 bases short, with 20 bases between. CDR1 and CDR2 from the germline V gene are SGHTA and FQGNSA. The CDR3 is made up of 16 amino acids. The CDR3 spells CASSPDYPGIPDTQYF. CDR3 sequence (DNA): TGTGCCAGCAGTCCGGACTACCCGGGGATCCCAGATACGCAGTATTTT. Full variable domain (remainder filled in from reference TRBV7-2 and TRBJ2-3): GAGVSQSPSNKVTEKGKDVELRCDPISGHTALYWYRQSLGQGLEFLIYFQGNSAPDKSGLPSDRFSAERTGGSVSTLTIQRTQQEDSAVYLCASSPDYPGIPDTQYFGPGTRLTVL.

This rearrangement joins TRBV9 to TRBJ2-7; 12 bases are a match to TRBD2. V lost 3 bases and J lost 4; bases outside the gene matches: 2. The CDR3 runs to 14 residues. Germline loops: CDR1 SGDLS, CDR2 YYNGEE. CDR3 sequence reads: CASSETSGGYEQYF. CDR3 nucleotide sequence: TGTGCCAGCAGCGAGACTAGCGGGGGTTACGAGCAGTACTTC.

This chain uses TRBV4-1 with TRBJ1-6; TRBD1 matches 10 bases. Per germline, CDR1 MGHRA and CDR2 YSYEKL. V shed 0 bases, J shed 1 base, and the junction held 6 bases outside the gene matches. The length of the CDR3 is 19 residues. CDR3 nucleotide sequence: TGCGCCAGCAGCCAAGATTCGACAGGGGGCCGTTCCTATAATTCACCCCTCCACTTT. Residues: CASSQDSTGGRSYNSPLHF.

This clone was seen a single time. The chain combines TRBV6-5 with TRBJ2-7, with TRBD2 as a possible D gene (6 bases). CDR1 and CDR2 (germline): MNHEY, SVGAGI. This CDR3 is built from 15 residues. V was pared by 9 bases and J by 2 bases, with 20 bases between. The CDR3 spells CASSRGYERAYEQYF. Here the CDR3 DNA reads TGTGCCAGTTCTAGAGGGTATGAGCGGGCCTACGAGCAGTACTTC.